The entry below gives a single T cell receptor (beta chain) sequence along with its context. These data belong to a study of blood T cell repertoires in COVID-19. Across the study: Recovered Cohort 3 donors showed two negative PCRs, clearance, or symptom resolution.

Participants had their cohort set by participant-reported clinical history. The CDR3 has 15 amino acids. CDR1 is PRHDT and CDR2 is FYEKMQ in the germline V gene (reference sequence). Germline trimming cut 6 bases from V and 4 bases from J; bases unmatched to any gene: 6. How the authors handled the data: Amplifying reference gene primers gave estimates of nucleated cell counts. The table came from immunoSEQ multiplex PCR; TCRdb's copy has only in-frame clones and leaves some out. V and J calls and clone size are those listed in that table; D and trimming were worked out from the DNA. There are hundreds of thousands of clones in the sample; approximately 90% occur only once, and 2% to 2.5% lies in the top ten.

This TCR derives from a woman in her sixties or seventies in a cohort exposed to, infected with or recovered from COVID-19 (not recorded which). This chain joins TRBV13 and TRBJ2-5; 12 bases are shared with TRBD1. Sequencing was performed on PBMCs or T cells enriched from blood (not recorded which). The CDR3: CASRFRDRGRETQYF. The CDR3 region has the DNA TGTGCCAGCAGGTTCAGGGACAGGGGGCGAGAGACCCAGTACTTC.